This T cell receptor beta chain was captured by sequencing in a study of beta chain features in type 1 diabetes. Study at large: The patient and healthy donor groups were comparable for age, gender and cell yields.

The collection from each donor was one heparinised blood draw averaging around 100 mL. Isolation of CD4+ naive, central memory, regulatory and stem cell-like memory cells was achieved by sorting via CD45RO/CCR7/CD25/CD127/CD95/CD27. The CDR3 length is 16 residues. The V gene lost 1 base and the J gene lost 8 bases, with 19 bases spanning the gap. Germline CDR1 is SGHRS and CDR2 is YFSETQ. The sequenced template was cDNA made from the entire isolated RNA. The average output of naive, central memory and regulatory T cell samples was 3.6 million or so reads. TCRdb keeps only in-frame clones here, not all; method: immunoSEQ multiplex PCR. The sample contains 200,000 to 250,000 clones, roughly an eighth of which appear only once. This clone was counted a few times.

The gene calls are TRBV5-1 and TRBJ2-4; tentatively, D is TRBD2 (7 bases). The sample taken for sequencing was naive CD4+ T cells from blood. The clonotype comes from a woman in her thirties or forties in good health. The CDR3 loop reads CASSLRFGGQSDIQYF. The CDR3 DNA reads as TGCGCCAGCAGCTTGAGGTTCGGGGGGCAGTCGGACATTCAGTACTTC.